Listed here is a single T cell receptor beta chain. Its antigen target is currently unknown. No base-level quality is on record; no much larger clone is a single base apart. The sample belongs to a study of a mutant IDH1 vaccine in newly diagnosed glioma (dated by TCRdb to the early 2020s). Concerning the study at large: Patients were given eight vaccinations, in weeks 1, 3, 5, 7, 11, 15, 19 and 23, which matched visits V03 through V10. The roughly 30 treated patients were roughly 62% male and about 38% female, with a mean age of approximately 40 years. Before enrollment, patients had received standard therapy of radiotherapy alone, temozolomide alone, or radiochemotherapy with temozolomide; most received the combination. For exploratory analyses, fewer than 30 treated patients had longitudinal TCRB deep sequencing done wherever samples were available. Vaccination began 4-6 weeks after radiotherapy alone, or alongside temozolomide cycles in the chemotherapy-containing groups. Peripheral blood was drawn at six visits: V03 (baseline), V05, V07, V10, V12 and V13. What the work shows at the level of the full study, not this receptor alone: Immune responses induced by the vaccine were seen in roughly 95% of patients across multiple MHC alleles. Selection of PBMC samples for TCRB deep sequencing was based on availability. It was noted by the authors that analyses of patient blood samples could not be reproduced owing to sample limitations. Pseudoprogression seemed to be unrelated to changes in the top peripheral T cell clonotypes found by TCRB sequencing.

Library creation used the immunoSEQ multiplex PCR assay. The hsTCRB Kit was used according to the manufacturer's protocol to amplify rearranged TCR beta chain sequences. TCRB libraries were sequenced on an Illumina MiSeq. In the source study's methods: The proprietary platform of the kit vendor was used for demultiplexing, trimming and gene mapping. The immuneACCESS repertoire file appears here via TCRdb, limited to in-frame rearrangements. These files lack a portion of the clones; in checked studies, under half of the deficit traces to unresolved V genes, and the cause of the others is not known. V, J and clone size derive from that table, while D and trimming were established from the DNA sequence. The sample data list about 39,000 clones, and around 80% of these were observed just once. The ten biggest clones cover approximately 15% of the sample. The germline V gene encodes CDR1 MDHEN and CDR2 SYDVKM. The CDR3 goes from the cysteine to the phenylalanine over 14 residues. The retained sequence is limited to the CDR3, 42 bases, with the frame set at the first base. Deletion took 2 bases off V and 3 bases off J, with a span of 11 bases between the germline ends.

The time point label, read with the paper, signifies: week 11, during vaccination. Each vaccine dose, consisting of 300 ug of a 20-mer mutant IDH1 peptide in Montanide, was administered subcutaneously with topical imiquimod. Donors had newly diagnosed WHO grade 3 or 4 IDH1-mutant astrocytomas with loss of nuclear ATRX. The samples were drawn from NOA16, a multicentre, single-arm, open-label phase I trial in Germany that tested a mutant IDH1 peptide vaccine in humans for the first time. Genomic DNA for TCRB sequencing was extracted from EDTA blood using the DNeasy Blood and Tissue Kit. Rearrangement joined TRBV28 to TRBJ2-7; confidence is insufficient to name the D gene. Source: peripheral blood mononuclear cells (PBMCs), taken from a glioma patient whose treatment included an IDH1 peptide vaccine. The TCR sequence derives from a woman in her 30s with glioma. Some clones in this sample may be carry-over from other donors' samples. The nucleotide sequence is TGTGCCAGCAGTTTAAGTGATCCCAACTACGAGCAGTACTTC. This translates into CASSLSDPNYEQYF.